This TCR beta chain was captured by sequencing in a study of shared clonotypes between healthy human individuals (dated by TCRdb to the early 2020s). In the study overall: A few men and two women, aged 18 to 49 years, made up the cohort. For each donor, three plates each were used for CD4 naive and CD4 memory, two plates were used for CD8 naive, and one plate was used for CD8 memory. To estimate repertoire size and how much clonotype sharing occurs between individuals, the study deeply sequenced the blood TCR repertoires of several healthy adults. To increase sequencing depth and limit assay-specific biases, TCR repertoire library preparation and sequencing were carried out by different laboratories using diverse techniques. Per donor, leukapheresis produced somewhere between about 0.9 and 9 billion PBMCs.

CD8 naive samples were CD45RO-negative cells positively selected for CCR7, giving a CD45RA+CCR7+ population that excluded TemRA cells. Healthy HIV-negative adults with no recently reported acute infections or vaccinations were included as donors. All donors were Caucasian adults living in Nashville, Tennessee, USA. After blood collection by leukapheresis, PBMCs were isolated using Ficoll-Histopaque density gradient centrifugation and then cryopreserved in the vapor phase of liquid nitrogen. Purity and quantity of every magnetically sorted T cell population were checked by analytical flow cytometry. From each sorted fraction, genomic DNA was isolated and quantified by UV absorbance on a Nanodrop 2000c. The paper as a whole reports these results and caveats: Because the study included only a small number of donors, the genetic and exposure-history diversity represented was limited. Even with the large sequencing depth, rarefaction of the sorted-subset datasets indicated that sequencing was incomplete. Roughly 5% of naive CD4, 3.5% of naive CD8, approximately 2.2% of memory CD4, and 0.4% of memory CD8 clonotypes were shared across four donors. Pairwise subsampling led to the expectation that sequencing depth would affect the degree of clonotype sharing among donors. Higher generation probabilities were observed for clonotypes shared by all four sorted-subset donors than for non-shared clonotypes. Larger estimated clonotype richness was generally found for naive subsets than for memory subsets. Only blood was sampled, and tissue TCR repertoires likely differ from those in blood.

Using the deep immunoSEQ assay, TCR CDR3 regions were amplified from genomic DNA by multiplex PCR. For each cell subset, the extracted genomic DNA was distributed evenly across all wells of several immunoSEQ 96-well plates, and each plate served as one replicate. For sorted subsets, each replicate PCR was loaded with approximately 190 ng genomic DNA, equivalent to 30,000 or so T cell genomes. The purified libraries were quantified using a Qubit 3.0 fluorometer, sized with a Bioanalyzer 2100, and then quantified again using the KAPA Library Quantification kit. Every immunoSEQ 96-well plate was sequenced on a separate single-read 150-cycle Illumina NextSeq 550 flow cell. The study's processing was this. The immunoSEQ output contained only junctional sequences without quality scores, so filtering could not match that applied to full-length reads. Sequences were annotated with PyIR, a Python wrapper for IgBLAST v1.9, using IMGT germline references to assign V/J genes and CDR3. Any read was removed if the V/J assignment was weak (E-value above 1e-6), the CDR3 was missing, or the read contained stop codons, out-of-frame junctions, or ambiguous translated residues. V3J clonotypes were defined as sequences sharing the same inferred V gene, J gene, and CDR3 amino acid sequence. Percentage overlap between repertoires was computed as shared unique clonotypes divided by the size of the smaller repertoire. Richness of each repertoire was evaluated using RTK rarefaction, the Chao1 estimator, and Recon v2.1 estimates of unobserved clonotypes. OLGA was used to compute generation probabilities for all TCRbeta clonotypes that the gDNA method yielded from a few donors. The immuneACCESS repertoire file appears here via TCRdb, limited to in-frame rearrangements. These files lack a portion of the clones; in checked studies, under half of the deficit traces to unresolved V genes, and the cause of the others is not known. The V and J calls and clone size come from that table; D and trimming were worked out from the DNA. The sample data list approximately 600,000 clones, and approximately 95% of these were observed just once. The ten largest clones take up about 0.11% of the sample.

CDR1 SGDLS and CDR2 YYNGEE were looked up in the germline V gene. Trimming removed 0 bases from V and 2 bases from J, leaving 13 bases between the germline ends. Its CDR3 holds 16 amino acids, cysteine through phenylalanine. Of the read, only the CDR3 DNA is kept; its 48 bases are in frame from base 1. A note on this clone: Its antigen is unknown. The sample holds no much larger clone one base away, and base qualities are not on file.

The chain was built from TRBV9 and TRBJ2-3, with the D gene call left open. What was sequenced was naive CD8+ T cells sorted from blood. This sample's cell subset or site label indicates: CD45RA+CCR7+. This sequence was found in a woman aged 25 to 45 in good health. CDR3 protein: CASSVGVRTSTDTQYF. The nucleotide sequence reads as follows: TGTGCCAGCAGCGTAGGAGTCCGGACCTCCACAGATACGCAGTATTTT. Here the CDR3 is joined to the reference TRBV9 and TRBJ2-3 genes, and the full variable domain is: DSGVTQTPKHLITATGQRVTLRCSPRSGDLSVYWYQQSLDQGLQFLIQYYNGEERAKGNILERFSAQQFPDLHSELNLSSLELGDSALYFCASSVGVRTSTDTQYFGPGTRLTVL.